The T cell receptor beta chain under discussion was sequenced for a study of blood T cell repertoires in COVID-19 (dated by TCRdb to the early 2020s). For the wider study: The collaborator samples originated in the United States, Italy and Spain and spanned the acute and convalescent phases of COVID-19. The material from the prospective study consisted of cDNA or gDNA derived from T cells, B-cell-depleted T cells, or PBMCs. Deeply sampled blood TCRbeta repertoires from subjects exposed to, actively infected with, or recovered from COVID-19 were included in the dataset. The repertoires were released in a freely available public database intended as a resource for research on the immune response to SARS-CoV-2. Samples came from the ongoing ImmuneRACE study (first 160 participants) plus 1,254 subjects from 6 global collaborators. A de-identified subject ID, COVID-19 status, age in years and sex were almost always included in the sample metadata. Where available, HLA class I and class II types were obtained from metadata supplied by the sample provider rather than from assay-based typing. General findings and caveats noted by the study authors: Clinical and demographic metadata were provided uncurated, with the amount varying by source and participant.

V lost 2 bases and J lost 6 bases, and the count of bases not matched to a germline gene is 8. For CDR1 and CDR2, the germline V gene lists SGHTA and FQGTGA. The CDR3 contains 15 residues, cysteine and phenylalanine counted. Just CDR3 DNA is preserved here, 45 bases in frame from base 1. TCRbeta CDR3 regions were amplified from genomic DNA by means of the immunoSEQ Assay, a bias-controlled multiplex PCR. The paper's data handling went like this. Within the assay, amplification of reference gene primers was used to estimate how many nucleated cells each sample contained. To quantify the absolute abundance of each unique TCRbeta CDR3 rearrangement, sequence reads were collapsed and filtered. Productive Simpson clonality was computed per sample as the square root of Simpson's diversity index over productive rearrangements. TCRdb obtained this table from immuneACCESS and retained in-frame rearrangements with V and J assigned. These tables miss some clones; where compared with another copy, unresolved V genes account for less than half of the shortfall, and the remainder is unexplained. D and trimming come from the DNA, and the V and J calls and clone size come from that table. Recorded for this sample are more than 200,000 clones; around nine tenths of them occurred a single time. Approximately 1.6% of the sample is taken by the ten largest.

A note on this clone: Which antigen it targets is not known. No clone much larger than this one lies a single base away; base qualities are absent.

Enrolling through a virtual design, the prospective study's participants ranged in age from roughly 18 to 89 years and lived across roughly 24 United States geographic areas. Cohort assignment in the prospective study relied on participant-reported clinical history from a screening survey and a study questionnaire. ImmuneRACE Cohort 3 recovered participants were defined by two consecutive negative NP/OP PCR tests, healthcare professional clearance, or symptom resolution. In the prospective study, whole blood, serum and a nasopharyngeal or oropharyngeal swab were collected from each participant by mobile phlebotomists. Additional blood draws and questionnaires over an approximately two-month period could optionally be provided by prospective study participants. Before DNA extraction, prospective study blood samples were shipped either frozen or at room temperature.

Sequencing was carried out using PBMCs or T cells enriched from blood (not recorded which). The TCR sequence derives from a woman between 50 and 59 years old who had recovered from COVID-19. In this chain, TRBV7-3 is recombined with TRBJ2-7; 9 junctional bases match TRBD2. The CDR3 corresponds to CASSLVPAGGGEQYF. In nucleotides, the sequence is TGTGCCAGCAGCTTAGTGCCAGCGGGAGGTGGCGAGCAGTACTTC.